The TCR beta chain described here comes from a study of radiotherapy plus CTLA-4 blockade in lung cancer. Only in-frame clones appear in the TCRdb table, and some are missing; sequencing was by immunoSEQ multiplex PCR. The data hold 81,000 or so clones, with over 80% observed a single time. With 1 base removed from V and 3 bases from J, the gap between germline ends came to 7 bases. The CDR3 loop spans 13 amino acids. Germline V gene data show CDR1 as SGHRS and CDR2 as YFSETQ. This material consisted of peripheral blood, taken from a patient treated with radiotherapy plus ipilimumab. The rearrangement links TRBV5-1 to TRBJ1-1; tentative D call: TRBD1 (6 bases). The clonotype was recovered from a human donor with non-small cell lung cancer that progressed on radiotherapy plus ipilimumab. In DNA, the CDR3 is TGCGCCAGCAGCTTGAACAGGGACACTGAAGCTTTCTTT. Its protein is CASSLNRDTEAFF. Combining the CDR3 with reference TRBV5-1 and TRBJ1-1 gives the whole variable domain KAGVTQTPRYLIKTRGQQVTLSCSPISGHRSVSWYQQTPGQGLQFLFEYFSETQRNKGNFPGRFSGRQFSNSRSEMNVSTLELGDSALYLCASSLNRDTEAFFGQGTRLTVV.